This paragraph covers one TCR beta chain sequence. Antigen specificity is unknown. Germline V lookup: CDR1 SQVTM, CDR2 ANQGSEA. Trimming cost V 5 bases and J 3 bases, with 11 bases left between them. The CDR3 loop spans 12 amino acids. The sample comes from a study of blood T cells in healthy people across ages. Findings of the study overall: The study could not conclusively compare naive and antigen-experienced cells, given its unsorted PBMCs.

PCR was performed a second time for about 7 to 12 cycles using a sample-barcoded 5' primer and a J-beta primer mix. TCRdb itself ran the 5' RACE reads through MiXCR, one entry per CDR3 protein. The sample has roughly 800,000 distinct CDR3 sequences, 40% to 65% seen once. The clonotype originates from an elderly man in good health. Sequencing was carried out using blood. The J gene is TRBJ2-7, the V gene TRBV29-1; maybe TRBD2 (5 bases). In nucleotides, the CDR3 is TGCAGCGTTCGTGACTACCTCTACGAGCAGTACTTC. Its translation is CSVRDYLYEQYF.